This is a list of T cell receptor beta chains from one sample in a study of cytomegalovirus exposure and HLA in healthy donors. Generated by immunoSEQ multiplex PCR, the TCRdb table keeps only in-frame clones and is missing some. Of about 200,000 clones listed, 70% to 85% are singletons. Sequenced: PBMCs. These receptors all come from a man over 45 in good health and CMV-seronegative. Both conserved end residues are part of each CDR3. D genes are given only for firm matches. A row's size may be missing; if present it is once, few, many or a size class.

TRBV27	once	TRBJ2-6	.	CASSHRQEFSGANVLTF	TGTGCCAGCTCTCACCGACAGGAATTCTCTGGGGCCAACGTCCTGACTTTC
TRBV12-5	.	TRBJ2-1	.	CASASEGSSYNEQFF	TGTGCTAGTGCATCGGAGGGAAGCTCCTACAATGAGCAGTTCTTC
TRBV10-1	.	TRBJ2-1	.	CASSEEPLGNEQFF	TGCGCCAGCAGTGAAGAACCACTCGGCAATGAGCAGTTCTTC
TRBV5-4	.	TRBJ2-7	TRBD2	CASSKGLEVEQYF	TGTGCCAGCAGCAAGGGACTAGAGGTCGAGCAGTACTTC
TRBV5-5	few	TRBJ1-3	.	CASSTEGREAGNTIYF	TGTGCCAGCAGCACCGAGGGCAGGGAGGCTGGAAACACCATATATTTT
TRBV7-3	.	TRBJ2-1	.	CASSLFRRGDNEQFF	TGTGCCAGCAGCTTATTTCGCAGGGGCGACAATGAGCAGTTCTTC
TRBV9	once	TRBJ2-2	TRBD1	CASSVAIYGTASAGELFF	TGTGCCAGCAGCGTAGCGATTTACGGGACAGCAAGCGCCGGGGAGCTGTTTTTT
TRBV29-1	.	TRBJ2-3	TRBD2	CSVTSGSSDTQYF	TGCAGCGTGACTAGCGGGAGCTCAGATACGCAGTATTTT
TRBV19	.	TRBJ2-3	TRBD2	CASSILAGPRTDTQYF	TGTGCCAGTAGTATCCTAGCGGGACCACGCACAGATACGCAGTATTTT
TRBV5-6	.	TRBJ1-1	.	CASSRPGKKAFF	TGTGCCAGCAGCCGTCCAGGGAAGAAAGCTTTCTTT
TRBV5-1	.	TRBJ1-5	TRBD1	CASSPDRDQPQHF	TGCGCCAGCAGCCCTGACAGGGACCAGCCCCAGCATTTT
TRBV9	once	TRBJ1-5	.	CASSARGDQPQHF	TGTGCCAGCAGCGCCCGAGGAGATCAGCCCCAGCATTTT
TRBV11-2	once	TRBJ1-1	.	CASSLLGIDRGNTEAFF	TGTGCCAGCAGCTTATTGGGGATTGACAGAGGAAACACTGAAGCTTTCTTT
TRBV28	.	TRBJ2-6	.	CASSLLSRTLSGANVLTF	TGTGCCAGCAGTTTATTATCCAGGACTCTATCTGGGGCCAACGTCCTGACTTTC
TRBV27	few	TRBJ2-3	.	CASSRRDTQYF	TGTGCCAGCAGTCGGCGGGATACGCAGTATTTT
TRBV2	.	TRBJ1-1	.	CASSVTGQDEAFF	TGTGCCAGCAGCGTTACAGGGCAGGATGAAGCTTTCTTT
TRBV10-3	.	TRBJ2-7	.	CAISERGQGRHEQYF	TGTGCCATCAGTGAGAGGGGACAAGGACGCCACGAGCAGTACTTC
TRBV5-1	.	TRBJ2-7	TRBD2	CASSPWTSGSSYEQYF	TGCGCCAGCAGCCCATGGACTAGCGGGAGTTCTTACGAGCAGTACTTC
TRBV2	once	TRBJ2-4	TRBD1	CASSTQFQGDIQYF	TGTGCCAGCAGTACACAGTTCCAGGGGGACATTCAGTACTTC
TRBV14	.	TRBJ1-2	TRBD1	CASSHLGQGSGYTF	TGTGCCAGCAGCCATCTAGGACAGGGAAGTGGCTACACCTTC
TRBV4-1	few	TRBJ2-3	TRBD2	CASSQTPGLAGATDTQYF	TGCGCCAGCAGCCAAACCCCGGGACTAGCGGGAGCAACAGATACGCAGTATTTT
TRBV28	.	TRBJ2-7	.	CASSRSGTPSAEQYF	TGTGCCAGCAGTCGATCCGGGACTCCGAGCGCCGAGCAGTACTTC
TRBV10-1	.	TRBJ2-7	.	CASSESQMAEQYF	TGCGCCAGCAGTGAGTCGCAGATGGCCGAGCAGTACTTC
TRBV19	.	TRBJ1-1	.	CASSIGEAAEAFF	TGTGCCAGTAGTATCGGGGAGGCAGCAGAAGCTTTCTTT
TRBV2	.	TRBJ2-7	.	CASRPGHMPYEQYF	TGTGCCAGCAGGCCGGGACATATGCCCTACGAGCAGTACTTC
TRBV5-4	.	TRBJ2-1	TRBD2	CASSLARTSGTDNEQFF	TGTGCCAGCAGCTTGGCCCGGACTAGCGGGACTGACAATGAGCAGTTCTTC
TRBV5-6	.	TRBJ1-5	.	CASSSTAGQPQHF	TGTGCCAGCAGCTCCACGGCGGGTCAGCCCCAGCATTTT
TRBV29-1	.	TRBJ1-2	.	CSVEPDRDYGYTF	TGCAGCGTTGAACCGGACAGAGACTATGGCTACACCTTC
TRBV5-4	.	TRBJ2-1	.	CASSPRRGEQFF	TGTGCCAGCAGCCCTCGGCGGGGTGAGCAGTTCTTC
TRBV6-5	.	TRBJ2-3	TRBD2	CASSITSGSTDTQYF	TGTGCCAGCAGCATTACTAGCGGGAGCACAGATACGCAGTATTTT
TRBV11-2	.	TRBJ2-2	TRBD1	CASSLVGTGAGELFF	TGTGCCAGCAGCTTAGTCGGGACAGGGGCCGGGGAGCTGTTTTTT
TRBV6-1	.	TRBJ1-1	.	CASTSQAPAEAFF	TGTGCCAGCACTTCTCAGGCCCCAGCTGAAGCTTTCTTT
TRBV5-5	.	TRBJ2-7	TRBD2	CASSNRTSGRAEQYF	TGTGCCAGCAGCAACCGGACTAGCGGGAGAGCTGAGCAGTACTTC
TRBV9	.	TRBJ2-5	TRBD2	CASSVYGGLAGQGETQYF	TGTGCCAGCAGCGTATATGGGGGACTAGCGGGGCAGGGAGAGACCCAGTACTTC
TRBV28	.	TRBJ1-2	.	CASSSTGARWGRGGYTF	TGTGCCAGCAGCTCCACAGGAGCTAGATGGGGGCGCGGTGGCTACACCTTC
TRBV5-1	.	TRBJ2-2	TRBD2	CASSRRREWERELFF	TGCGCCAGCAGCCGTCGGCGGGAGTGGGAGAGGGAGCTGTTTTTT
TRBV6-8	once	TRBJ2-7	.	CASLIFGLRDEQYF	TGTGCCAGCTTAATATTTGGTTTGAGGGACGAGCAGTACTTC